The T cell receptor beta chain under discussion was sequenced for a study of cytomegalovirus exposure and HLA in healthy donors (dated by TCRdb to 2015 to 2018). Broadly, across the study: An earlier analysis of 587 of the donors reported under 300 Gb of sequence data and 117 million unique TCR beta sequences obtained from about 170 million T cells. Roughly 310 gigabases of sequencing data and tens of millions of unique TCR sequences were included in an early release covering 500 to 750 HLA-typed donors. The genetic ancestry cluster associated with self-reported Caucasian donors included over 65% of the 300 to 400 genotyped donors. The study aimed to test whether cataloging public T cell receptors could reveal signatures of past pathogen exposure. The study profiled the T cell repertoires of 500 to 800 subjects by immunosequencing and related them to cytomegalovirus serostatus. Along with the approximately 700-subject first cohort, a separate validation cohort of over 90 different subjects was used. To predict cytomegalovirus infection status, the study brought together high-throughput TCR immunosequencing, statistical association of individual TCRs with disease status, and machine learning. A later analysis re-analyzed previously published TCR beta repertoires from about 600 donors and added high-resolution HLA genotyping to study TCR occurrence patterns. In the later analysis, no new phenotypic data were used to find candidate immune exposures; instead, reliance was placed on TCR beta sequences and their occurrence across donors. In an earlier analysis of roughly 600 of the donors, high-throughput TCR beta sequencing was used to judge whether each TCR beta V gene segment behaved as functional or pseudogenic. Alongside the repertoire data, information on donor age, sex, ethnicity and CMV serostatus was compiled. Genome-wide SNP genotypes for about 60% of the roughly 700 donors were used in a later genetic analysis, which treated that subset as a discovery cohort. Every discovery cohort repertoire had been produced on one sequencing platform. HLA typing covered class I and class II loci at four-digit resolution. The number of donors typed differed by locus, with 629-630 for A, B, C, DRB1 and DQB1, around 500 for DQA1, about 610 for DPA1, and around 450 for DPB1. Four to six DR-DQ haplotypes were handled as single units for association and clustering, since linkage in the cohort was strong. Across roughly 420 genotyped donors of the cohort, an average of roughly 200,000 unique TCR beta nucleotide sequences per donor were sequenced, and 15% to 20% of those sequences were non-productive.

Overall results and qualifications from the work: HLA typing was unavailable for some donors at each locus, so association tests used only the typed subset. A cluster of highly shared sequence variants was judged likely to represent a technical artifact of the sequencing pipeline. V-gene and J-gene trimming of TCR beta chains was associated with a missense DCLRE1C variant in a later genetic analysis, and the association was replicated in an independent cohort. A further reported finding was that TCR beta sequences accurately predicted the HLA-A and HLA-B alleles for most subjects in the first cohort. The study listed 164 TCR beta chains as associated with cytomegalovirus. In an earlier analysis of more than 500 of the donors, most TCR beta V segments appeared in productive rearrangements about 87% or about 30% of the time, broadly matching IMGT annotations. Linkage disequilibrium might explain the correlated functional status among segregating V segments, but an unknown experimental factor could not be ruled out. The authors suggested that the approach could potentially be extended to other disease states and immunological phenotypes. Because the 87-base-pair reads could not distinguish some IMGT-functional V segments, including TRBV6-2 and TRBV6-3, those segments were excluded. According to a later genetic analysis, donors in an Asian-associated ancestry cluster had fewer N-insertions in productive TCRs than the roughly 670-donor mean. Most CMV-associated TCR beta chains appeared to be HLA-restricted in a later analysis, and the HLA associations seemed to be driven largely by CMV exposure. At a false discovery rate of 0.05, a later analysis linked fewer than 20,000 TCR beta sequences to specific HLA alleles. Across donors, most TCR sequences were observed very rarely, whereas some public TCRs were present in many individuals. The classifier was reported to diagnose cytomegalovirus status with high specificity and sensitivity in both the original cohort and the validation cohort. Assigning TCR associations to individual alleles was difficult when HLA alleles, especially DR and DQ, strongly co-occurred. In this cohort, only TCR beta chains were sequenced, and detectable features were limited by the absence of alpha or paired-chain data. According to a later analysis, parvovirus B19, influenza, CMV and Epstein-Barr virus appeared linked to several top co-occurrence clusters. CMV serostatus was the only immune exposure information available for the cohort. Three of the identified cytomegalovirus-associated TCR beta chains were confirmed in vitro to be specific for cytomegalovirus antigens. The presence/absence analyses assumed that sequencing depth was roughly uniform across donors, and that assumption may not be true. Because counts were too low, approximately 18 rarely observed V segments, including chromosome 9 orphons, were excluded from the earlier analysis of a few hundred of the donors. According to a later analysis, TCR association rates differed among HLA loci, with DRB1 alleles showing the most associated TCRs and HLA-C alleles showing the fewest. Compared with equally common non-associated chains, HLA-associated TCR beta chains in a later analysis were more clonally expanded and had lower generation probabilities.

About this clone itself: No antigen is known for it. Base qualities are not provided; no much larger clone lies one nucleotide away.

In total, 500 to 700 healthy bone marrow donors made up the cohort. Cohort members were all nominally healthy when sampled, although unrecorded immune exposures were likely present. The donor was CMV seropositive and was included in the group of 250 to 300 seropositive cohort members. Each donor provided a peripheral blood sample, and peripheral blood mononuclear cells were used for TCR beta sequencing. The Qiagen DNeasy Blood Extraction Kit was used to extract genomic DNA from the blood cell samples. V was cut back by 0 bases and J by 4 bases, leaving a gap of 13 bases between them. Spanning cysteine to phenylalanine, the CDR3 consists of 16 amino acids. Here the CDR3 DNA is all that survives: 48 bases in frame from base 1. The germline V gene yields LGHNA for CDR1 and YSLEER for CDR2. The library was produced with the immunoSEQ multiplex PCR assay. A mixture of 60 forward primers for TCR Vbeta segments and 13 reverse primers for TCR Jbeta segments was used in the multiplex PCR. The CDR3 region of rearranged TCR beta genes was amplified from genomic DNA with a multiplex PCR assay. On the Illumina HiSeq System, the amplified TCR beta libraries were sequenced as 87-base-pair reads. Turning to the authors' computational methods: A later analysis counted tens of millions of unique TCR beta chains across the 500 to 850 repertoires, and around 9.9 million of these chains were shared by at least two donors. Raw reads were error-corrected and collapsed into unique sequences with a nearest-neighbor algorithm that merged closely related sequences to remove PCR and sequencing errors. V, D and J gene segments were assigned by aligning CDR3 sequences to IMGT reference sequences. Each retained sequence needed at least a six-nucleotide match to both a V gene segment and a J gene segment. Rearrangements were classified as productive when the CDR3 lacked stop codons and remained in frame with V and J, and all other rearrangements were classified as non-productive. Following IMGT convention, CDR3 was defined as the stretch from the second conserved V-encoded cysteine up to the conserved J-encoded phenylalanine. In an earlier analysis of just under 600 of the donors, sequences lacking an unambiguous match to a single V gene segment were excluded. An earlier analysis of several hundred of the donors called V segments functional above 56.7% productive rearrangements and segregating when the between-donor standard deviation exceeded 5%. To diagnose cytomegalovirus status from the catalog of TCR beta chain sequences, a statistical classification framework was built. In a later analysis, TCR nucleotide sequences were compared against IMGT/GENE-DB human TR gene sequences so that V and J genes could be assigned. A later analysis assigned CDR3 sequences and most-parsimonious VDJ recombination scenarios with the TCRdist pipeline. A later analysis defined each TCR beta chain by its CDR3 amino acid sequence plus V-gene family, and excluded reads lacking a unique V-gene family. To address suspected cross-contamination and a sequencing artifact, a later analysis removed roughly 580 highly shared, low-generation-probability nucleotide sequences. A later analysis calculated a clonal expansion index for each public chain from normalized within-repertoire ranks of inferred template counts. A later analysis computed generation probabilities with a VDJ recombination model fitted to out-of-frame rearrangements, and checked the results against IGoR. In a later analysis, hypergeometric tests were used to score TCR-TCR, TCR-HLA and TCR-CMV co-occurrence, with a repertoire-size bias correction applied to TCR pairs. False discovery rates were estimated in a later analysis by permuting HLA or CMV assignments 20 times. In a later analysis, co-occurring TCRs were grouped using DBSCAN, with TCRdist sequence similarity added in when clustering inside HLA-allele-positive subsets. Co-occurrence clustering excluded repertoires with fewer than 30,000 or more than 120,000 public chains, plus five with anomalous nucleotide sharing. This immuneACCESS table, as held by TCRdb, lists in-frame sequences with V and J called but not all clones. Of the missing ones, under half trace to an unresolved V gene in checked studies; the others have no known cause. V and J calls and clone size are copied from that table; D and trimming were computed from the DNA. The sample includes roughly 60,000 clones, with approximately 77% observed a single time. In total, the top ten clones hold approximately 3.4% of the sample.

Sequencing used PBMCs. The rearrangement combines TRBV4-3 with TRBJ2-1; D gene: possibly TRBD2, on 6 matching bases. The clonotype comes from a woman aged 35 to 49 in good health and CMV-seropositive. The DNA is as follows: TGCGCCAGCAGCCAAGACTACGTGGGAGGTTACAATGAGCAGTTCTTC. Translated, this is CASSQDYVGGYNEQFF.